This T cell receptor (beta chain) was sequenced during a study of identical twins. The V gene's germline CDR1 is SGHTA and CDR2 FQGNSA. The length of the CDR3 is 15 residues. Trimming took 5 bases from V and 2 from J; bases not matched to a gene: 4. From the 5' RACE reads, TCRdb called clonotypes with MiXCR, one entry per CDR3 protein. The sample carries a few hundred thousand distinct CDR3 sequences, approximately 13% recorded once. Separately, the same data were catalogued under a study of yellow fever vaccine responses in identical twins.

This chain links TRBV7-2 with TRBJ2-3; 10 bases line up with TRBD2. This TCR came from a woman in her late teens or twenties in good health. The source material was CD8+ T cells sorted from blood. The CDR3 DNA is TGTGCCAGCAGCACGGGACTAGCGTCCACAGATACGCAGTATTTT. It is translated as CASSTGLASTDTQYF.